The 6 T cell receptor beta chains given below trace back to one sample, sequenced in a study of T-cell reconstitution after alpha-beta-depleted transplantation in children. TCRbeta library construction was performed incorporating unique molecular identifiers. A single record per CDR3 protein comes from TCRdb applying MiXCR to the PCR reads. The sample yields 70,000 to 95,000 distinct CDR3 sequences, about 16% seen once. The sequencing here drew on PBMCs, mostly from graft donor cells, taken 180 days after TCRalphabeta/CD19-depleted stem cell transplant. The receptor set was obtained from a male patient aged 2-10 years who had a stem cell transplant for acute lymphoblastic leukemia, so the T cells may come from the graft donor.

This clonotype turned up a few times. The chain combines TRBV7-9 with TRBJ2-1; unclear D gene. From germline, CDR1 is SEHNR and CDR2 FQNEAQ (reference sequence). Trimming removed 1 base at V and 8 bases at J, with 9 bases between. The length of the CDR3 is 13 residues. Here the CDR3 reads CASSLDTVYEQFF. The CDR3 DNA reads as TGTGCCAGCAGCTTAGACACAGTCTATGAGCAGTTCTTC.

The rearrangement links TRBV5-1 to TRBJ2-5, with TRBD1 matching over 8 bases. Germline lookup yields CDR1 SGHRS and CDR2 YFSETQ. The CDR3 contains 16 residues. With 0 bases clipped from V and 4 bases from J, the junction kept 8 bases outside the gene matches. CDR3 sequence reads: CASSLAPGQGGETQYF. In DNA, the CDR3 is TGCGCCAGCAGCTTGGCGCCCGGACAGGGAGGAGAGACCCAGTACTTC.

V is TRBV11-2 and J is TRBJ1-6; 9 bases are a match to TRBD1. J was trimmed by 9 bases and V by 5 bases; bases with no gene match: 8. CDR1 SGHAT and CDR2 FQNNGV come from the germline V gene. CDR3 length: 15 amino acids. CDR3 DNA sequence: TGTGCCAGCAGCCCAGACAGGGGGGGATTTTCACCCCTCCACTTT. As protein: CASSPDRGGFSPLHF. Full variable domain (outside the CDR3, taken from reference TRBV11-2 and TRBJ1-6): EAGVAQSPRYKIIEKRQSVAFWCNPISGHATLYWYQQILGQGPKLLIQFQNNGVVDDSQLPKDRFSAERLKGVDSTLKIQPAKLEDSAVYLCASSPDRGGFSPLHFGNGTRLTVT.

A few counts support this clonotype. CDR3 loop: CASSFVDTEAFF. The CDR3 DNA reads as TGTGCCAGCAGCTTTGTGGACACTGAAGCTTTCTTT. The chain is built from TRBV7-9 and TRBJ1-1; D gene unclear. This CDR3 comprises 12 residues. The V and J ends lost 3 bases and 3 bases respectively, with 5 bases between them. Germline CDR1 reads SEHNR; CDR2 reads FQNEAQ (reference sequence).

This clonotype has at least ten counts. The CDR3 protein is CASSFADMNTEAFF. CDR3 nucleotides: TGTGCCAGCAGTTTCGCAGACATGAACACTGAAGCTTTCTTT. The chain is built from TRBV12-3 or TRBV12-4 and TRBJ1-1, with D uncertain. This CDR3 is 14 amino acids long. V was clipped by 3 bases and J by 0 bases, with 8 bases between them.

The V call is TRBV2, the J call TRBJ2-3; no clear D gene. The CDR3 length is 14 residues. CDR1 and CDR2 from the germline V gene are SNHLY and FYNNEI. Trimming left V 2 bases short and J 3 bases short, with 9 bases between. The DNA of the CDR3 is TGTGCCAGCAGTGAAAATTGGGGAACAGATACGCAGTATTTT. It specifies CASSENWGTDTQYF.